This TCR beta chain was captured by sequencing in a study of ipilimumab plus nivolumab after autologous stem cell transplantation. J was trimmed by 6 bases and V by 0 bases; bases with no gene match: 0. Germline V gene sequence: CDR1 MRHNA, CDR2 SNTAGT. The CDR3 runs to 15 residues. This clone appeared once. The assay was immunoSEQ multiplex PCR, and TCRdb's table has in-frame clones only and misses some. Of 17,000 or so clones in the sample, roughly three quarters were seen once. The clonotype comes from a male donor with diffuse large B-cell lymphoma. The V call is TRBV6-4, the J call TRBJ2-1, with 12 nucleotides matching TRBD2. Sequencing was performed on PBMCs, taken in a trial of ipilimumab plus nivolumab as post-transplant consolidation. The CDR3 spells CASSDSTSGSNEQFF. CDR3 bases: TGTGCCAGCAGTGACTCGACTAGCGGGAGCAATGAGCAGTTCTTC.